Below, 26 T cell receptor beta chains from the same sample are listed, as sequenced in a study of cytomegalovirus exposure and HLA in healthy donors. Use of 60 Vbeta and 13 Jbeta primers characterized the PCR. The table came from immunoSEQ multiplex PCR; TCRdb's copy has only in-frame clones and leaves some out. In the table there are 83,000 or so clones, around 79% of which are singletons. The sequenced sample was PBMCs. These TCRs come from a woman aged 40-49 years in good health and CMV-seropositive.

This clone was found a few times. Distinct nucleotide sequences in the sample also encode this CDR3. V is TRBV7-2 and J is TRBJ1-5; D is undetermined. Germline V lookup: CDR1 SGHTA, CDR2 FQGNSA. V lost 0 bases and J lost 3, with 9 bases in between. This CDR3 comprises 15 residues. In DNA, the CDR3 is TGTGCCAGCAGCTTAGCATCTCAGAACAATCAGCCCCAGCATTTT. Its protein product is CASSLASQNNQPQHF.

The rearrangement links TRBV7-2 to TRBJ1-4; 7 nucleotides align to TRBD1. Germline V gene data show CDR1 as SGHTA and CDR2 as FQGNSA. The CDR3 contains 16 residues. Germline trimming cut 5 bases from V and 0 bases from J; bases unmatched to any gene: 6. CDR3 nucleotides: TGTGCCAGCAGCCTTAGACAGGGCGCAACTAATGAAAAACTGTTTTTT. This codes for CASSLRQGATNEKLFF.

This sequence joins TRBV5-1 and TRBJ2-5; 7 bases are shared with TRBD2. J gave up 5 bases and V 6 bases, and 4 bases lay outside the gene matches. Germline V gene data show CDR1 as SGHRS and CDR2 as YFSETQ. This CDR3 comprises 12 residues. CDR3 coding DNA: TGCGCCAGCACGGGGGGTTGGGAGACCCAGTACTTC. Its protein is CASTGGWETQYF.

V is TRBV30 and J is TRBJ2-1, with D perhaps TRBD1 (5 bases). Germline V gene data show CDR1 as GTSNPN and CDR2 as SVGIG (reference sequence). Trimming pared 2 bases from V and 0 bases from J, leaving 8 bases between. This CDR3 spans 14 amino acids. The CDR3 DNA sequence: TGTGCCTGGAGTAAACAGGCCTCCTACAATGAGCAGTTCTTC. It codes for CAWSKQASYNEQFF.

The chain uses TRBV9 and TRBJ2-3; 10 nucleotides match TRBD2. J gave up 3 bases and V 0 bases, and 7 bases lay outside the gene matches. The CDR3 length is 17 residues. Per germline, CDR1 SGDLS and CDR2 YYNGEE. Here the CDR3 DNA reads TGTGCCAGCAGCGTAGAGTCTAGCGGGAGTCTGACAGATACGCAGTATTTT. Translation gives CASSVESSGSLTDTQYF. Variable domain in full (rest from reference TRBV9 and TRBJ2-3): DSGVTQTPKHLITATGQRVTLRCSPRSGDLSVYWYQQSLDQGLQFLIQYYNGEERAKGNILERFSAQQFPDLHSELNLSSLELGDSALYFCASSVESSGSLTDTQYFGPGTRLTVL.

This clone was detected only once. CDR3 sequence reads: CASSEATDLGVYGYTF. DNA of the CDR3: TGTGCCAGCAGTGAAGCGACAGATCTAGGGGTCTATGGCTACACCTTC. The J gene is TRBJ1-2, the V gene TRBV6-1; a possible D gene is TRBD1 (5 bases). V dropped 0 bases and J dropped 4 bases, with 15 bases sitting between them. The CDR3 covers 16 residues. Germline lookup yields CDR1 MNHNS and CDR2 SASEGT.

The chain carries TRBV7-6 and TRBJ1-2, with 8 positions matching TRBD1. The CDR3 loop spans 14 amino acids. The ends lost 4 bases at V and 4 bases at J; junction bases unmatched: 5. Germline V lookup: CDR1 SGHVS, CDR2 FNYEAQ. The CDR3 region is CASSSGQGGYGYTF. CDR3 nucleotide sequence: TGTGCCAGCAGCTCTGGACAGGGAGGCTATGGCTACACCTTC.

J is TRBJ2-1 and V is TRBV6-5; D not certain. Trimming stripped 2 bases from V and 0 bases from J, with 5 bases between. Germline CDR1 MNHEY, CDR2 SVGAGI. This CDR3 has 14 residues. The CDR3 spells CASSYEYSYNEQFF. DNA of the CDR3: TGTGCCAGCAGTTACGAGTACTCCTACAATGAGCAGTTCTTC.

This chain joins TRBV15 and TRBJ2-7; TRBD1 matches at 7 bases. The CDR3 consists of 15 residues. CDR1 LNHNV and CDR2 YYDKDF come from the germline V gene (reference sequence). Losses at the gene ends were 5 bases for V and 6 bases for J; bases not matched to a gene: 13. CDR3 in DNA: TGTGCCACCAGCGCGACGATACAGGGGTTATCCGAGCAGTACTTC. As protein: CATSATIQGLSEQYF.

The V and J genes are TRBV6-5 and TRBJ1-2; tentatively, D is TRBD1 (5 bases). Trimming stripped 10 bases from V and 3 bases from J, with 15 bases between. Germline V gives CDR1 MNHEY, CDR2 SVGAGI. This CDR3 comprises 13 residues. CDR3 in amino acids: CATSRGTYYGYTF. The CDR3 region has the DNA TGTGCCACTTCACGGGGGACTTACTATGGCTACACCTTC.

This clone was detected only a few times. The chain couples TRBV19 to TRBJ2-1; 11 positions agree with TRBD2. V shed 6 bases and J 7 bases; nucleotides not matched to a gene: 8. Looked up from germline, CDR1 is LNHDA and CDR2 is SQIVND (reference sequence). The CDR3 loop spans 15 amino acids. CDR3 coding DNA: TGTGCCAGTAGCTTAGCGGGGGGGAACAGAAATGAGCAGTTCTTC. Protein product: CASSLAGGNRNEQFF.

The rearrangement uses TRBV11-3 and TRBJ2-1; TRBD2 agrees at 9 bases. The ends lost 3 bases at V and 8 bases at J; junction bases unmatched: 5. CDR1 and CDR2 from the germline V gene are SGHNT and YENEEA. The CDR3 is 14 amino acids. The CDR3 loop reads CASSLRTSVDEQFF. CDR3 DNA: TGTGCCAGCAGCTTGAGGACTAGCGTCGATGAGCAGTTCTTC.

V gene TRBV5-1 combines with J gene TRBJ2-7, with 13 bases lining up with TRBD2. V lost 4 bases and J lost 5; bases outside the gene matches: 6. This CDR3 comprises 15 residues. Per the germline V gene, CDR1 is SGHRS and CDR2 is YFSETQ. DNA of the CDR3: TGCGCCAGCAGCAACGGACTAGCGGGGGTCAACGAGCAGTACTTC. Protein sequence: CASSNGLAGVNEQYF.

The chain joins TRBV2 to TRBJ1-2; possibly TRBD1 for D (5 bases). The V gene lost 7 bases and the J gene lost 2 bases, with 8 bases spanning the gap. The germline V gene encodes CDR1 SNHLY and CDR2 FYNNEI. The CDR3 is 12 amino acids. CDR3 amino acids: CASNRQNYGYTF. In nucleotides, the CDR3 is TGTGCCAGCAACCGACAGAACTATGGCTACACCTTC.

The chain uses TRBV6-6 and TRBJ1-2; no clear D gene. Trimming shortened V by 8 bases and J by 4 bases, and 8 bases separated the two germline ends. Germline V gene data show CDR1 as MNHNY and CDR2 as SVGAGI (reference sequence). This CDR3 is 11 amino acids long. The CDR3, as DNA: TGTGCCAGCGGCTCAGGCTATGGCTACACCTTC. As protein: CASGSGYGYTF.

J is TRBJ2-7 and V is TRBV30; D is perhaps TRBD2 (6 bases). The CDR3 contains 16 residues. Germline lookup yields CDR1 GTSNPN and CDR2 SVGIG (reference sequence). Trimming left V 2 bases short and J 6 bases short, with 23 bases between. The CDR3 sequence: CAWSSLGRDGTVEQYF. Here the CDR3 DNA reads TGTGCCTGGAGTAGTCTTGGCCGGGACGGGACTGTCGAGCAGTACTTC. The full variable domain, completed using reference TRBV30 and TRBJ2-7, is SQTIHQWPATLVQPVGSPLSLECTVEGTSNPNLYWYRQAAGRGLQLLFYSVGIGQISSEVPQNLSASRPQDRQFILSSKKLLLSDSGFYLCAWSSLGRDGTVEQYFGPGTRLTVT.

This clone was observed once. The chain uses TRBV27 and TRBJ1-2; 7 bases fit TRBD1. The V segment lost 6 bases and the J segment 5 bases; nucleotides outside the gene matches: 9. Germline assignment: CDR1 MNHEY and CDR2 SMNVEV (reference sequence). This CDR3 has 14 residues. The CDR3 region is CASSSTGDGYGYTF. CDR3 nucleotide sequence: TGTGCCAGCAGCTCAACAGGGGACGGGTATGGCTACACCTTC.

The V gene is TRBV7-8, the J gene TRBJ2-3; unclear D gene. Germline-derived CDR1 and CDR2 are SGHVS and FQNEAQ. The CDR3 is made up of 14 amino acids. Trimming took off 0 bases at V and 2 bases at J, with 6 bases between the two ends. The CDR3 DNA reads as TGTGCCAGCAGCTTAGCCACTTCCACAGATACGCAGTATTTT. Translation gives CASSLATSTDTQYF.

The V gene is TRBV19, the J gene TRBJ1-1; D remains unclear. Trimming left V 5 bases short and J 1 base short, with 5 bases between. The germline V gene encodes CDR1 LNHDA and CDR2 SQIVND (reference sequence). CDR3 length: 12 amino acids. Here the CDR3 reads CASSPGNTEAFF. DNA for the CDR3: TGTGCCAGTAGTCCCGGGAACACTGAAGCTTTCTTT.

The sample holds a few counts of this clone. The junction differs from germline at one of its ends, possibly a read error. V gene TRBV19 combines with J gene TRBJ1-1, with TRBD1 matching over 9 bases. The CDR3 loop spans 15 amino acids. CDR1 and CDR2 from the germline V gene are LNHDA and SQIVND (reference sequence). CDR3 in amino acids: CASTMTGTGNAEAFF. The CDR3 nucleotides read TGTGCCAGTACCATGACCGGGACAGGGAACGCTGAAGCTTTCTTT. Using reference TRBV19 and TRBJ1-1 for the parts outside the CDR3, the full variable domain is DGGITQSPKYLFRKEGQNVTLSCEQNLNHDAMYWYRQDPGQGLRLIYYSQIVNDFQKGDIAEGYSVSREKKESFPLTVTSAQKNPTAFYLCASTMTGTGNAEAFFGQGTRLTVV.

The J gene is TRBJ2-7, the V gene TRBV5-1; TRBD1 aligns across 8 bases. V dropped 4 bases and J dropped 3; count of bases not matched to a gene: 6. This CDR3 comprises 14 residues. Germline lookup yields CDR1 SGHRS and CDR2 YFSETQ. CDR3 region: CASSTSGGFYEQYF. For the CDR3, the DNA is TGCGCCAGCAGCACCTCAGGGGGCTTCTACGAGCAGTACTTC.

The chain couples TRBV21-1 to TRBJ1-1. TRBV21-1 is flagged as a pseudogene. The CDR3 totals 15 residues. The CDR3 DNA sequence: TGTGCCAGCAGCAAAGTGGAGTCCATGAACACTGAAGCTTTCTTT. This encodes CASSKVESMNTEAFF.

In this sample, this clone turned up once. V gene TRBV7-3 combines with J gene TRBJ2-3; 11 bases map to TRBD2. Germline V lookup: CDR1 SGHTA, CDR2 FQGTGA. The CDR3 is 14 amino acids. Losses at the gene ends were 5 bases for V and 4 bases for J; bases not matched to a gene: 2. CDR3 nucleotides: TGTGCCAGCAGCAATAGCGGGGGGGCAGATACGCAGTATTTT. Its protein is CASSNSGGADTQYF.

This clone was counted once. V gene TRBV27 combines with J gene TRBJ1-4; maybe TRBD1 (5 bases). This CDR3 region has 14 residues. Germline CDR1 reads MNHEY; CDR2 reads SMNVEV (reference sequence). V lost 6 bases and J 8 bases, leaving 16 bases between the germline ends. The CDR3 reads CASRSTEEREKLFF. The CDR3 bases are TGTGCCAGCAGATCGACAGAAGAACGAGAAAAACTGTTTTTT.

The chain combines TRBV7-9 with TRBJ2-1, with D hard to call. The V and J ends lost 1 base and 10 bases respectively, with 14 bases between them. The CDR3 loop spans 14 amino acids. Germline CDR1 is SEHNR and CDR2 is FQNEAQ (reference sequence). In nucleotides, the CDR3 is TGTGCCAGCAGCTTAGGTGTCCCTGGCAGGGAGCAGTTCTTC. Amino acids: CASSLGVPGREQFF. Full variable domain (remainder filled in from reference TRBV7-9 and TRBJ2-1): DTGVSQNPRHKITKRGQNVTFRCDPISEHNRLYWYRQTLGQGPEFLTYFQNEAQLEKSRLLSDRFSAERPKGSFSTLEIQRTEQGDSAMYLCASSLGVPGREQFFGPGTRLTVL.

The CDR3 is CASSSHPGLAASTDTQYF. CDR3 DNA: TGTGCCAGCAGCTCCCACCCGGGACTAGCGGCAAGCACAGATACGCAGTATTTT. The chain combines TRBV7-9 with TRBJ2-3, with 11 bases aligning to TRBD2. Germline CDR1 is SEHNR and CDR2 is FQNEAQ (reference sequence). CDR3 length: 18 amino acids. Trimming cost V 4 bases and J 0 bases; bases outside gene matches: 9.